The 30 T cell receptor beta chains presented below share a single source sample, sequenced in a study of blood T cell repertoires in COVID-19. This table comes from immunoSEQ multiplex PCR, and its TCRdb copy is limited to in-frame clones, with some not included. Seen here are about 98,000 clones, 75% to 85% observed once, and the top ten hold around 4%. Sequenced input: peripheral blood. These receptors originate from a man in his 60s with acute or convalescent COVID-19.

The chain joins TRBV30 to TRBJ2-3; 8 nucleotides line up with TRBD1. Germline loops: CDR1 GTSNPN, CDR2 SVGIG (reference sequence). This CDR3 contains 19 residues. V trimming: 3 bases; J trimming: 0 bases; junction bases outside the gene matches: 17. DNA of the CDR3: TGTGCCTGGAGGGGACAGGAGACATTGAGGGAGACTAGCACAGATACGCAGTATTTT. It is translated as CAWRGQETLRETSTDTQYF. The entire variable domain, with the rest obtained from reference TRBV30 and TRBJ2-3, is as follows: SQTIHQWPATLVQPVGSPLSLECTVEGTSNPNLYWYRQAAGRGLQLLFYSVGIGQISSEVPQNLSASRPQDRQFILSSKKLLLSDSGFYLCAWRGQETLRETSTDTQYFGPGTRLTVL.

V usage is TRBV5-5 and J usage is TRBJ1-2; D is possibly TRBD1 (5 bases). With 4 bases removed from V and 7 bases from J, the gap between germline ends came to 20 bases. Per the germline V gene, CDR1 is SGHKS and CDR2 is YYEKEE (reference sequence). This CDR3 is built from 15 residues. CDR3 sequence reads: CASSPEGRGAGGYTF. The CDR3 DNA is TGTGCCAGCAGCCCGGAGGGTCGGGGCGCCGGTGGCTACACCTTC.

This chain links TRBV4-1 with TRBJ2-1; 9 bases are shared with TRBD2. CDR1 and CDR2 (germline): MGHRA, YSYEKL. The CDR3 runs to 16 residues. After removal of 1 base from V and 4 bases from J, the junction contained 5 bases not matched to a gene. CDR3 nucleotides: TGCGCCAGCAGCCAAGGGGGTAGCGGGGGATACAATGAGCAGTTCTTC. Its protein product is CASSQGGSGGYNEQFF.

J is TRBJ2-4 and V is TRBV5-1, with 10 nucleotides matching TRBD1. The CDR3 has 16 residues. Trimming took 4 bases from V and 9 from J; bases not matched to a gene: 13. Germline V gene data show CDR1 as SGHRS and CDR2 as YFSETQ. CDR3 nucleotide sequence: TGCGCCAGCAGCGAAGAAAGTCCGGACAGGGGGGGCATTCAGTACTTC. Translation: CASSEESPDRGGIQYF.

The chain employs TRBV7-2 and TRBJ1-2; 7 bases align to TRBD1. CDR1 and CDR2 from the germline V gene are SGHTA and FQGNSA. After removal of 4 bases from V and 8 bases from J, the junction contained 4 bases not matched to a gene. The CDR3 contains 12 residues. CDR3 protein: CASSSQGRGYTF. CDR3 coding DNA: TGTGCCAGCAGCTCACAGGGGAGGGGCTACACCTTC.

This chain uses TRBV6-5 with TRBJ1-1; TRBD1 is a possible D gene (6 bases). The CDR3 contains 14 residues. V was trimmed by 0 bases and J by 5 bases, leaving 10 bases between them. Germline loops: CDR1 MNHEY, CDR2 SVGAGI. CDR3 in DNA: TGTGCCAGCAGTTACTCGACTACAGGGACTGAAGCTTTCTTT. Its translation: CASSYSTTGTEAFF.

In this sample, this clone turned up a few times. This chain links TRBV6-5 with TRBJ1-3, with D possibly matching TRBD1 (6 bases). In germline, CDR1 is MNHEY, CDR2 SVGAGI. V was shortened by 0 bases and J by 0 bases, with 9 bases between the two germline ends. The CDR3 length is 16 residues. CDR3 loop: CASSYSQGTSGNTIYF. In DNA form, the CDR3 reads TGTGCCAGCAGTTACTCGCAGGGGACCTCTGGAAACACCATATATTTT.

The chain links TRBV7-9 to TRBJ2-1; 13 bases line up with TRBD2. V shed 4 bases, J shed 8 bases, and the junction held 11 bases outside the gene matches. Germline V gene sequence: CDR1 SEHNR, CDR2 FQNEAQ (reference sequence). CDR3 length: 17 residues. CDR3 in DNA: TGTGCCAGCAGCTCCCGGACTAGCGGGAGTGTTTACGATGAGCAGTTCTTC. Amino acids: CASSSRTSGSVYDEQFF.

The genes are TRBV6-5 and TRBJ1-2; D is unclear. This CDR3 is built from 14 residues. CDR1 is MNHEY and CDR2 is SVGAGI in the germline V gene. V was trimmed by 6 bases and J by 2 bases, leaving 13 bases between them. Written as DNA, the CDR3 is TGTGCCAGCAGCGAGGGTCCTCGGAACTATGGCTACACCTTC. Translation: CASSEGPRNYGYTF.

The rearrangement uses TRBV6-6 and TRBJ1-1; 8 bases match TRBD1. Germline CDR1 reads MNHNY; CDR2 reads SVGAGI (reference sequence). The CDR3 loop spans 16 amino acids. V lost 6 bases to trimming and J lost 4 bases; unmatched junction nucleotides: 13. The CDR3 loop is CASRRQGASAGTEAFF. CDR3 DNA sequence: TGTGCCAGCAGACGGCAGGGGGCGAGTGCTGGCACTGAAGCTTTCTTT.

The chain has TRBV29-1 and TRBJ2-3; 7 nucleotides match TRBD1. Trimming at V came to 6 bases and at J to 0 bases, leaving 9 bases not matched to a gene. Germline CDR1 and CDR2: SQVTM and ANQGSEA. This CDR3 has 15 residues. The CDR3, as DNA: TGCAGCGTCAAACAGGGGATAACTAGCACAGATACGCAGTATTTT. As protein: CSVKQGITSTDTQYF.

The chain couples TRBV4-3 to TRBJ1-3, with 8 positions matching TRBD1. Germline CDR1 LGHNA, CDR2 YSLEER. V was pared by 2 bases and J by 4 bases, with 4 bases of the junction left unmatched. CDR3 length: 15 amino acids. The CDR3 sequence is CASSQSTGAGNTIYF. The CDR3 DNA sequence: TGCGCCAGCAGCCAATCGACAGGGGCAGGAAACACCATATATTTT.

This sequence joins TRBV7-2 and TRBJ1-1; 8 nucleotides agree with TRBD1. Germline lookup yields CDR1 SGHTA and CDR2 FQGNSA. The CDR3 spans 14 residues. The trim removed 3 bases at V and 3 bases at J, leaving 3 bases unmatched. CDR3 in DNA: TGTGCCAGCAGCTTCTCAGGGGGCGACACTGAAGCTTTCTTT. Translated: CASSFSGGDTEAFF. The full variable domain, in which reference TRBV7-2 and TRBJ1-1 provide the parts outside the CDR3, is GAGVSQSPSNKVTEKGKDVELRCDPISGHTALYWYRQSLGQGLEFLIYFQGNSAPDKSGLPSDRFSAERTGGSVSTLTIQRTQQEDSAVYLCASSFSGGDTEAFFGQGTRLTVV.

The CDR3 loop reads CAWRVGTAEKLFF. Written as DNA, the CDR3 is TGTGCCTGGAGGGTCGGGACAGCTGAAAAACTGTTTTTT. The rearrangement links TRBV30 to TRBJ1-4; 7 bases line up with TRBD1. This CDR3 contains 13 residues. V lost 3 bases and J lost 7; bases outside the gene matches: 5. Germline V gene data show CDR1 as GTSNPN and CDR2 as SVGIG (reference sequence).

This clone was recorded only once. The chain carries TRBV27 and TRBJ2-1; 12 bases are shared with TRBD1. The germline V gene has CDR1 MNHEY and CDR2 SMNVEV (reference sequence). J lost 9 bases, V lost 7 bases, and 7 bases had no gene match. The CDR3 runs to 14 residues. The CDR3 loop is CASTMGQGAREQFF. DNA for the CDR3: TGTGCCAGCACCATGGGACAGGGGGCGCGTGAGCAGTTCTTC.

The V gene is TRBV5-1, the J gene TRBJ1-5; D ambiguous. The CDR3 extends over 14 amino acids. The V end was cut by 0 bases, the J end by 6 bases, with 10 bases between. Germline V CDR1 and CDR2: SGHRS, YFSETQ. CDR3 DNA sequence: TGCGCCAGCAGCTTGGGACCCGGAGGTCAGCCCCAGCATTTT. Residues: CASSLGPGGQPQHF.

The chain links TRBV2 to TRBJ2-1, with 9 bases identical to TRBD1. The germline V gene encodes CDR1 SNHLY and CDR2 FYNNEI. CDR3 length equals 14 residues. V shed 4 bases, J shed 3 bases, and the junction held 1 base outside the gene matches. The CDR3 loop is CASSGDRDYNEQFF. Here the CDR3 DNA reads TGTGCCAGCAGTGGGGACAGGGACTACAATGAGCAGTTCTTC.

The genes are TRBV6-2 or TRBV6-3 and TRBJ2-7, with D possibly matching TRBD1 (6 bases). The germline CDR1 and CDR2 sequences are MNHEY and SVGEGT. V was trimmed by 2 bases and J by 3 bases, leaving 8 bases between them. The CDR3 is 13 amino acids. The CDR3 nucleotides are TGTGCCAGCAGTTACGCGGACAGCTACGAGCAGTACGTC. It yields the protein CASSYADSYEQYV.

V and J are TRBV29-1 and TRBJ1-1; TRBD1 is a possible D gene (5 bases). The CDR3 runs to 14 residues. Germline V gene sequence: CDR1 SQVTM, CDR2 ANQGSEA. The V and J ends lost 4 bases and 1 base respectively, with 13 bases between them. The CDR3 protein is CSVVFGQGNTEAFF. The CDR3 coding sequence is TGCAGCGTTGTTTTTGGTCAGGGGAACACTGAAGCTTTCTTT.

The genes are TRBV19 and TRBJ2-6, with 11 bases aligning to TRBD1. V gave up 9 bases and J gave up 2 bases; unmatched junction bases: 9. The CDR3 spans 17 residues. CDR1 LNHDA and CDR2 SQIVND come from the germline V gene (reference sequence). The chain's CDR3 is CASSGTGGSAGANVLTF. CDR3 DNA sequence: TGTGCCAGCTCCGGGACAGGGGGTTCGGCTGGGGCCAACGTCCTGACTTTC.

This rearrangement joins TRBV6-6 to TRBJ2-1; 8 nucleotides match TRBD2. Trimming cost V 7 bases and J 10 bases; bases outside gene matches: 9. The CDR3 totals 13 residues. Germline V gene data show CDR1 as MNHNY and CDR2 as SVGAGI (reference sequence). The CDR3 bases are TGTGCCAGCAAAGCGGGAGAGGCCAAGGAGCAGTTCTTC. Translation gives CASKAGEAKEQFF.

This chain joins TRBV29-1 and TRBJ1-1; D possibly corresponds to TRBD1 (5 bases). V lost 4 bases, J lost 7 bases, and 13 bases lay in between. CDR1 is SQVTM, CDR2 ANQGSEA, per germline. CDR3 length: 12 residues. CDR3 region: CSVGGGVDEAFF. DNA of the CDR3: TGCAGCGTTGGTGGAGGGGTTGATGAAGCTTTCTTT. Full variable domain (remainder filled in from reference TRBV29-1 and TRBJ1-1): SAVISQKPSRDICQRGTSLTIQCQVDSQVTMMFWYRQQPGQSLTLIATANQGSEATYESGFVIDKFPISRPNLTFSTLTVSNMSPEDSSIYLCSVGGGVDEAFFGQGTRLTVV.

The chain employs TRBV11-2 and TRBJ2-3, with 9 positions matching TRBD1. The germline gives CDR1 SGHAT, CDR2 FQNNGV. Trimming removed 5 bases from V and 1 base from J; junction bases left unmatched: 7. The length of the CDR3 is 16 residues. In nucleotides, the CDR3 is TGTGCCAGCAGCACCGCGACAGGGGGAGGCACAGATACGCAGTATTTT. Its protein product is CASSTATGGGTDTQYF. Filled out from reference TRBV11-2 and TRBJ2-3, the complete variable domain reads EAGVAQSPRYKIIEKRQSVAFWCNPISGHATLYWYQQILGQGPKLLIQFQNNGVVDDSQLPKDRFSAERLKGVDSTLKIQPAKLEDSAVYLCASSTATGGGTDTQYFGPGTRLTVL.

The J gene is TRBJ2-2, the V gene TRBV19; 11 bases line up with TRBD1. There are 16 residues in the CDR3. Germline CDR1 is LNHDA and CDR2 is SQIVND (reference sequence). Trimming removed 3 bases from V and 1 base from J; junction bases left unmatched: 1. This chain's CDR3 is CASSMGQGGNTGELFF. CDR3 coding DNA: TGTGCCAGTAGTATGGGACAGGGGGGGAACACCGGGGAGCTGTTTTTT.

This clone was found once. The chain has TRBV28 and TRBJ2-3, with 11 bases matching TRBD2. CDR3 length: 17 residues. J was trimmed by 7 bases and V by 2 bases; bases with no gene match: 11. The germline V gene encodes CDR1 MDHEN and CDR2 SYDVKM. In DNA form, the CDR3 reads TGTGCCAGCAGTTTAGACCTTAGCGGGGGGGCGGTAAATACGCAGTATTTT. This translates into CASSLDLSGGAVNTQYF.

The rearrangement links TRBV7-9 to TRBJ2-3, with D possibly TRBD1 on 6 matching bases. CDR1 SEHNR and CDR2 FQNEAQ come from the germline V gene (reference sequence). The CDR3 has 16 residues. The V end lost 5 bases, the J end lost 1 base, and 16 bases lay between the germline ends. The CDR3 protein is CASSRGGILGTDTQYF. The DNA of the CDR3 is TGTGCCAGCAGCCGTGGGGGCATCCTCGGCACAGATACGCAGTATTTT.

This clone was picked up a small number of times. The V and J genes are TRBV13 and TRBJ1-6; TRBD1 aligns across 7 bases. CDR1 PRHDT and CDR2 FYEKMQ come from the germline V gene (reference sequence). The length of the CDR3 is 15 residues. The V segment lost 6 bases and the J segment 8 bases; nucleotides outside the gene matches: 10. CDR3 residues: CASRSKGAFDSPLHF. The DNA of the CDR3 is TGTGCCAGCAGGAGTAAGGGGGCTTTTGATTCACCCCTCCACTTT.

The gene calls are TRBV30 and TRBJ2-1; 11 positions agree with TRBD2. The CDR3 extends over 14 amino acids. CDR1 and CDR2 from the germline V gene are GTSNPN and SVGIG (reference sequence). After removal of 1 base from V and 7 bases from J, the junction contained 3 bases not matched to a gene. CDR3 bases: TGTGCCTGGAGTGCTAGCGGGAGGTTGAATGAGCAGTTCTTC. Protein product: CAWSASGRLNEQFF.

Ten or more counts support this clone. The rearrangement links TRBV7-9 to TRBJ2-1, with 9 bases lining up with TRBD2. Germline CDR1 SEHNR, CDR2 FQNEAQ (reference sequence). V was pared by 6 bases and J by 7 bases, with 7 bases of the junction left unmatched. This CDR3 spans 14 amino acids. CDR3 loop: CASSYSGSKNEQFF. CDR3 DNA sequence: TGTGCCAGCAGTTATAGCGGGAGTAAGAATGAGCAGTTCTTC.

This clone was found once. The chain is built from TRBV15 and TRBJ1-5; no firm D call. V was shortened by 4 bases and J by 7 bases, with 11 bases between the two germline ends. Germline V gene sequence: CDR1 LNHNV, CDR2 YYDKDF (reference sequence). The CDR3 loop spans 13 amino acids. CDR3 DNA: TGTGCCACCAGCATGACCCTCGGGCAGCCCCAGCATTTT. This gives the protein CATSMTLGQPQHF.